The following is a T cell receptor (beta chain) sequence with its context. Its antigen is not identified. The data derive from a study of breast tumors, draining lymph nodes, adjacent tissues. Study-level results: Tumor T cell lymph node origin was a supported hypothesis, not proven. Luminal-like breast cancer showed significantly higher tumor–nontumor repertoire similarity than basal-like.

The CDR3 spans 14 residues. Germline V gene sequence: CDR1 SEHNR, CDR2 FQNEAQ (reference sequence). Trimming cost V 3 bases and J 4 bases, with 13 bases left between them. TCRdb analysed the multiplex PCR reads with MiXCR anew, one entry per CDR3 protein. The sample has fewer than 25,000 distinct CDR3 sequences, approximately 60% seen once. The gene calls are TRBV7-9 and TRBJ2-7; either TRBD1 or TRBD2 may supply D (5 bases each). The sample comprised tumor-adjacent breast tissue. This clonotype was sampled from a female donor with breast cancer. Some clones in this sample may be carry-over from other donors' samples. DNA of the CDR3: TGTGCCAGCAGCTTGAGTGGCAGGGAGTACGAGCAGTACTTC. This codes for CASSLSGREYEQYF.